The following is a TCR beta chain sequence with its context. Its antigen is not identified. This specimen belongs to a study of T-cell memory formation after mild COVID-19. Study-level information: TCR clusters were mostly confined to one donor each. Overall study results and limits: Second-wave clones that peaked on day 37 lacked confirmed SARS-CoV-2 specificity. Clones that contracted from day 15 to 85 were balanced CD4/CD8, while later expanders leaned CD4+.

The CDR3 is 13 amino acids. V was trimmed by 8 bases and J by 2 bases, leaving 13 bases between them. Germline loops: CDR1 MNHEY, CDR2 SVGAGI. 5'RACE, which relied on constant-segment primers, yielded TCR alpha and TCR beta cDNA libraries carrying sample barcodes and UMIs. A single record per CDR3 protein comes from TCRdb applying MiXCR to the 5' RACE reads. The sample lists roughly 130,000 distinct CDR3 sequences; around a sixth were seen once. The V gene is TRBV6-5, the J gene TRBJ2-7, with D perhaps assigned TRBD1 or TRBD2 (5 bases each). The TCR originated in an adult woman who had mild COVID-19 (a few samples of this study predate the infection). Cell type and time point are not known. The sequencing sample was made of PBMCs or a T cell subset sorted from them (not recorded which). The CDR3 nucleotides read TGTGCCAGCGGCCGGGACGCACCCTACGAGCAGTACTTC. Its translation is CASGRDAPYEQYF.